Presented here are 23 T cell receptor beta chains from one specimen sequenced in a study of shared clonotypes between healthy human individuals. Clones were read by immunoSEQ multiplex PCR, and TCRdb kept only the in-frame ones, dropping some. The table has some 2,000,000 clones, about 94% seen once. Specimen: naive CD4+ T cells sorted from blood. The subset denotes: CD45RA+ positively selected. These receptors all come from a man younger than 35 in good health.

The gene calls are TRBV9 and TRBJ1-3; TRBD1 matches at 7 bases. J gave up 4 bases and V 3 bases, and 10 bases lay outside the gene matches. The CDR3 covers 16 residues. Germline-derived CDR1 and CDR2 are SGDLS and YYNGEE. The CDR3 region is CASSELGSGGGNTIYF. CDR3 nucleotides: TGTGCCAGCAGCGAACTTGGCTCAGGGGGAGGAAACACCATATATTTT.

The V and J genes are TRBV5-1 and TRBJ2-3, with 8 bases that match TRBD2. The germline V gene has CDR1 SGHRS and CDR2 YFSETQ. V was pared by 2 bases and J by 5 bases, with 7 bases of the junction left unmatched. This CDR3 is 15 amino acids long. In DNA, the CDR3 is TGCGCCAGCAGCTTATTAGCGGGATGGGGAGATACGCAGTATTTT. This codes for CASSLLAGWGDTQYF.

The chain has TRBV19 and TRBJ2-1, with 7 bases aligning to TRBD2. CDR1 and CDR2 (germline): LNHDA, SQIVND (reference sequence). With V trimmed by 3 bases and J by 3 bases, 2 bases remained unmatched. The CDR3 length is 14 residues. The CDR3 bases are TGTGCCAGTAGTATTCCGGGGGGCTACAATGAGCAGTTCTTC. This encodes CASSIPGGYNEQFF.

This clone was seen just once. The V gene is TRBV19, the J gene TRBJ2-1; TRBD2 matches at 7 bases. The CDR3 consists of 14 residues. The V gene's germline CDR1 is LNHDA and CDR2 SQIVND (reference sequence). With V trimmed by 3 bases and J by 7 bases, 6 bases remained unmatched. The CDR3 nucleotides read TGTGCCAGTAGTATGGGACTACTTCTAAATGAGCAGTTCTTC. Translation gives CASSMGLLLNEQFF.

The chain uses TRBV5-4 and TRBJ1-1; 8 nucleotides agree with TRBD1. V was clipped by 2 bases and J by 3 bases; unmatched bases: 6. The CDR3 consists of 15 residues. The germline CDR1 and CDR2 sequences are SGHNT and YYREEE (reference sequence). CDR3 amino acids: CASSFWTGLDTEAFF. DNA for the CDR3: TGTGCCAGCAGCTTCTGGACAGGGTTGGACACTGAAGCTTTCTTT.

The chain joins TRBV2 to TRBJ2-2; TRBD1 is a possible D gene (5 bases). Germline CDR1 is SNHLY and CDR2 is FYNNEI. CDR3 length: 14 residues. V was trimmed by 6 bases and J by 4 bases, leaving 12 bases between them. CDR3 in DNA: TGTGCCAGCAGGGACACAGGCCCCACCGGGGAGCTGTTTTTT. Protein sequence: CASRDTGPTGELFF.

The chain employs TRBV10-3 and TRBJ1-2; D is ambiguous. This CDR3 spans 14 amino acids. The ends were cut back, 0 bases at V and 4 bases at J, with 9 bases in the middle. The germline V gene encodes CDR1 ENHRY and CDR2 SYGVKD. Here the CDR3 reads CAISESNALYGYTF. CDR3 nucleotides: TGTGCCATCAGTGAGTCGAACGCTCTCTATGGCTACACCTTC.

V usage is TRBV25-1 and J usage is TRBJ2-1, with 9 bases matching TRBD1. Looked up from germline, CDR1 is MGHDK and CDR2 is SYGVNS. This CDR3 spans 15 amino acids. Unmatched junction bases numbered 10, after V lost 2 bases and J lost 11 bases. CDR3 in DNA: TGTGCCAGCAGTGAACCCGGGACAGGGAGTTTAAAGCAGTTCTTC. It translates to CASSEPGTGSLKQFF.

V is TRBV6-5 and J is TRBJ2-7; 9 bases map to TRBD2. Germline CDR1 and CDR2: MNHEY and SVGAGI. This CDR3 comprises 15 residues. With 6 bases clipped from V and 2 bases from J, the junction kept 8 bases outside the gene matches. CDR3 bases: TGTGCCAGCAGCTATGGACTAGCGAGCACCTACGAGCAGTACTTC. It is translated as CASSYGLASTYEQYF.

The chain is built from TRBV7-2 and TRBJ2-7; 8 positions agree with TRBD2. The germline gives CDR1 SGHTA, CDR2 FQGNSA. V was pared by 5 bases and J by 1 base, with 10 bases of the junction left unmatched. The CDR3 extends over 16 amino acids. As DNA, the CDR3 is TGTGCCAGCAGCGACGATCTGCGGGGGGCTTCCTACGAGCAGTACTTC. Protein product: CASSDDLRGASYEQYF.

The chain uses TRBV7-2 and TRBJ1-3; the D is unclear. This CDR3 contains 15 residues. Germline V gives CDR1 SGHTA, CDR2 FQGNSA. Trimming removed 5 bases from V and 0 bases from J, with 11 bases in between. The CDR3 region has the DNA TGTGCCAGCAGCCCCGCGGGAACCTCTGGAAACACCATATATTTT. Amino acid sequence: CASSPAGTSGNTIYF.

For the CDR3, the DNA is TGTGCCAGCAGCCAAGGACTGTTTTTT. It yields the protein CASSQGLFF. The rearrangement links TRBV7-2 to TRBJ1-4; unclear D gene. The CDR3 contains 9 residues. With 5 bases removed from V and 13 bases from J, the gap between germline ends came to 5 bases. Germline V gene lookup returns CDR1 SGHTA and CDR2 FQGNSA.

About this clone itself: This specimen includes other DNA sequences encoding the same CDR3. J is TRBJ1-2 and V is TRBV5-5; no clear D gene. The CDR3 contains 13 residues. Germline assignment: CDR1 SGHKS and CDR2 YYEKEE (reference sequence). V lost 3 bases, J lost 2 bases, and 8 bases lay in between. CDR3 in amino acids: CASSSGPNYGYTF. As DNA, the CDR3 is TGTGCCAGCAGCTCCGGTCCGAACTATGGCTACACCTTC.

About this clone itself: The junction does not match germline at one end; this may be a read error. The chain combines TRBV7-9 with TRBJ2-5; TRBD2 is a possible D gene (5 bases). Germline lookup yields CDR1 SEHNR and CDR2 FQNEAQ (reference sequence). The length of the CDR3 is 13 residues. CDR3 sequence (DNA): TGTGCCAGCAGCCTAGCCTCAGCGGAGACCCAGTACTTC. Amino acid sequence: CASSLASAETQYF.

This clone was recorded once. The chain recombines TRBV6-6 with TRBJ2-2; 8 bases align to TRBD2. V dropped 6 bases and J dropped 1; count of bases not matched to a gene: 7. This CDR3 comprises 16 residues. Germline CDR1 and CDR2: MNHNY and SVGAGI (reference sequence). In DNA, the CDR3 is TGTGCCAGCAGGCAGGGCGGGAGGCGGAACACCGGGGAGCTGTTTTTT. This translates into CASRQGGRRNTGELFF.

The chain uses TRBV30 and TRBJ2-3; 11 bases line up with TRBD2. CDR3 length: 14 amino acids. CDR1 and CDR2 (germline): GTSNPN, SVGIG (reference sequence). V lost 5 bases to trimming and J lost 4 bases; unmatched junction nucleotides: 5. The CDR3 nucleotides are TGTGCCTGGGATAGCGGGGGGGCCGCAGATACGCAGTATTTT. Translation gives CAWDSGGAADTQYF.

The chain joins TRBV28 to TRBJ2-7, with TRBD1 identical over 9 bases. V lost 6 bases and J lost 2; bases outside the gene matches: 8. The CDR3 loop spans 15 amino acids. Looked up from germline, CDR1 is MDHEN and CDR2 is SYDVKM. The CDR3 nucleotides read TGTGCCAGCAGCGAACCGGGACAGGGCCCCTACGAGCAGTACTTC. Translating gives CASSEPGQGPYEQYF.

The chain recombines TRBV9 with TRBJ2-2, with D maybe TRBD2 (5 bases). Germline CDR1 and CDR2: SGDLS and YYNGEE. The CDR3 sequence is 14 residues long. Trimming took 0 bases from V and 6 from J, leaving 9 bases between them. The CDR3: CASSVGGSPGELFF. DNA of the CDR3: TGTGCCAGCAGCGTAGGTGGGAGTCCCGGGGAGCTGTTTTTT.

This clone was detected once. The V gene is TRBV6-6, the J gene TRBJ2-5; D may match TRBD1 or TRBD2 (5 bases each). This CDR3 is built from 15 residues. In germline, CDR1 is MNHNY, CDR2 SVGAGI (reference sequence). V lost 2 bases to trimming and J lost 1 base, with 11 bases between them. The CDR3 DNA sequence: TGTGCCAGCAGTTACCCTGGGACGGTCCAAGAGACCCAGTACTTC. Protein product: CASSYPGTVQETQYF.

Note on this clone: Here the CDR3 omits its conserved ending phenylalanine or tryptophan, so a read error is the likely source. The chain links TRBV30 to TRBJ2-7; D may be TRBD2 (7 bases). CDR1 GTSNPN and CDR2 SVGIG come from the germline V gene (reference sequence). The CDR3 is 12 amino acids. V was clipped by 3 bases and J by 3 bases, with 9 bases between them. CDR3 sequence reads: CAWRGGGYEQYL. DNA of the CDR3: TGTGCCTGGAGAGGGGGGGGCTACGAGCAGTACCTC.

The chain couples TRBV19 to TRBJ1-1; 9 bases are shared with TRBD1. The V and J ends lost 9 bases and 0 bases, in that order; junction bases with no gene match: 5. Germline loops: CDR1 LNHDA, CDR2 SQIVND (reference sequence). The CDR3 covers 14 residues. The CDR3 nucleotides read TGTGCCAGCTGGGACAGGGCCATGAACACTGAAGCTTTCTTT. Translating it yields CASWDRAMNTEAFF. The variable domain in full, with the rest retrieved from reference TRBV19 and TRBJ1-1, is DGGITQSPKYLFRKEGQNVTLSCEQNLNHDAMYWYRQDPGQGLRLIYYSQIVNDFQKGDIAEGYSVSREKKESFPLTVTSAQKNPTAFYLCASWDRAMNTEAFFGQGTRLTVV.

The chain recombines TRBV4-1 with TRBJ1-2, with D unclear. The CDR3 has 17 residues. V was pared by 0 bases and J by 7 bases, with 21 bases between. The germline CDR1 and CDR2 sequences are MGHRA and YSYEKL. The CDR3 reads CASSQEMKASGSSGYTF. Written as DNA, the CDR3 is TGCGCCAGCAGCCAAGAGATGAAGGCTTCGGGGAGCAGTGGCTACACCTTC.

The V and J genes are TRBV30 and TRBJ1-3; D is ambiguous. V was trimmed by 5 bases and J by 1 base, leaving 6 bases between them. Germline V gene sequence: CDR1 GTSNPN, CDR2 SVGIG (reference sequence). There are 12 residues in the CDR3. The CDR3 bases are TGTGCCTGGGCGGGATCTGGAAACACCATATATTTT. Residues: CAWAGSGNTIYF.